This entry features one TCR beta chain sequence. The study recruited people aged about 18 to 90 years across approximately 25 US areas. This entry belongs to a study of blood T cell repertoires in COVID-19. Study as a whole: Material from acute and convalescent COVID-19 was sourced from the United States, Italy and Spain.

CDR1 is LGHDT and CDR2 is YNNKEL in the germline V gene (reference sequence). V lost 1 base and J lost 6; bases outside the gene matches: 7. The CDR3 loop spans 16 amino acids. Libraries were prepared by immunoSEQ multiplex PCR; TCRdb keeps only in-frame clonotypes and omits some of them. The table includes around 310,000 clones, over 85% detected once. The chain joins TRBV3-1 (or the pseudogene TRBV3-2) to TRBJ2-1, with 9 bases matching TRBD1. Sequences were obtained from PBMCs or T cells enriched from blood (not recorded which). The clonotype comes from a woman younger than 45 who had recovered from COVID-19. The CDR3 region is CASSQALGQGINEQFF. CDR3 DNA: TGTGCCAGCAGCCAAGCATTAGGACAGGGGATCAATGAGCAGTTCTTC.